This T cell receptor (beta chain) emerged from a study of control samples from healthy donors and cancer patients (dated by TCRdb to about 2020). Libraries were made using the immunoSEQ multiplex PCR assay. TCRdb took over this immuneACCESS table, retaining in-frame rearrangements with V and J assigned. Such tables are incomplete; in checked studies, under half of the missing clones stem from an unresolved V gene, and the remainder is unexplained. The sample table lists 120,000 to 150,000 clones, about 90% of them with a count of one. The ten most abundant clones make up about 7.1% of the sample. As encoded in the germline V gene, CDR1 is MDHEN while CDR2 is SYDVKM. The CDR3 spans 12 residues, from the cysteine through the phenylalanine. Of the read, only the CDR3 DNA is kept; its 36 bases are in frame from base 1. The V end loses 7 bases and the J end loses 4 bases, and a stretch of 10 bases separates them.

Remarks on this clone: No cognate antigen has been identified for it. Per-base quality was not reported, and no clone a single base away is much larger than it.

The sample was blood. The V and J segments used are TRBV28 and TRBJ1-2; a tentative D match to TRBD1 spans 6 bases. This receptor was identified in a man aged 18-30 years in good health. The DNA is as follows: TGTGCCAGCATCCCCAGGGGCTATGGCTACACCTTC. It codes for CASIPRGYGYTF.